The 17 T cell receptor beta chains below come from one sample, sequenced in a study of molecular identifiers for immune sequencing clone quantification. MiXCR was run by TCRdb on the PCR reads, yielding one entry per CDR3 protein. The table has some 93,000 distinct CDR3 sequences, around 23% seen once; the top ten hold approximately 1.1%. Sequencing input: naive CD8+ T cells from blood, with Jurkat cell RNA spiked in. This sample's subset: FACS-sorted CD8+CD4-CCR7+CD45RA+ naive T cells. The receptors here all came from a human donor in good health. Some libraries in this study had Jurkat cell RNA spiked in.

On this clonotype itself: A read error is likely, as this CDR3 ends without the conserved phenylalanine or tryptophan. This chain uses TRBV19 with TRBJ2-2; D gene uncertain. Per the germline V gene, CDR1 is LNHDA and CDR2 is SQIVND (reference sequence). V was pared by 3 bases and J by 7 bases, with 15 bases between. The CDR3 sequence is 15 residues long. The CDR3 DNA is TGTGCCAGTAGTATCTCTCTAGGATTAGGCGGGGAGCTGTTTCTT. Encoded protein: CASSISLGLGGELFL.

Here the CDR3 reads CASSQEGTGSYEQYF. CDR3 bases: TGTGCCAGCAGCCAAGAGGGGACAGGGTCCTACGAGCAGTACTTC. The rearrangement links TRBV4-2 to TRBJ2-7; 9 bases map to TRBD1. The V gene end was trimmed by 0 bases and the J gene end by 1 base; junction bases not matched to a gene: 1. The CDR3 has 15 amino acids. In germline, CDR1 is LGHNA, CDR2 YNFKEQ.

This clonotype was found many times. V is TRBV11-2 and J is TRBJ2-3; D uncertain. CDR1 and CDR2 (germline): SGHAT, FQNNGV. Trimming removed 1 base from V and 2 bases from J, with 10 bases in between. The CDR3 length is 15 residues. In nucleotides, the CDR3 is TGTGCCAGCAGCTTAGGGACGGAATACACAGATACGCAGTATTTT. Translating gives CASSLGTEYTDTQYF.

This clonotype was recorded many times. The J gene is TRBJ1-2, the V gene TRBV4-3; TRBD1 might be the D (5 bases). The CDR3 is 16 residues long. V was trimmed by 0 bases and J by 2 bases, leaving 13 bases between them. Germline loops: CDR1 LGHNA, CDR2 YSLEER. CDR3 coding DNA: TGCGCCAGCAGCCAAGATAGGGGTAGCAGCAACTATGGCTACACCTTC. Translation: CASSQDRGSSNYGYTF.

This clonotype was found many times. The gene calls are TRBV28 and TRBJ2-1; 8 positions match TRBD2. CDR1 is MDHEN and CDR2 is SYDVKM in the germline V gene. The CDR3 spans 13 residues. The V segment lost 2 bases and the J segment 7 bases; nucleotides outside the gene matches: 1. CDR3 nucleotide sequence: TGTGCCAGCAGTTTAGGGACTAGGAATGAGCAGTTCTTC. It encodes CASSLGTRNEQFF.

This clonotype occurred a few times. This chain links TRBV7-9 with TRBJ2-1, with 13 bases fitting TRBD2. This CDR3 region has 17 residues. Unmatched junction bases numbered 10, after V lost 5 bases and J lost 6 bases. Germline V lookup: CDR1 SEHNR, CDR2 FQNEAQ (reference sequence). The CDR3 coding sequence is TGTGCCAGCAGCCATGGACGGAGGACTAGCGGGGGCAATGAGCAGTTCTTC. Amino acids: CASSHGRRTSGGNEQFF. Full variable domain (missing parts from reference TRBV7-9 and TRBJ2-1): DTGVSQNPRHKITKRGQNVTFRCDPISEHNRLYWYRQTLGQGPEFLTYFQNEAQLEKSRLLSDRFSAERPKGSFSTLEIQRTEQGDSAMYLCASSHGRRTSGGNEQFFGPGTRLTVL.

Remarks on this clonotype: A read error may explain this, as a much larger clone is one base away. This chain links TRBV20-1 with TRBJ1-2; maybe TRBD1 (5 bases). Germline loops: CDR1 DFQATT, CDR2 SNEGSKA (reference sequence). The CDR3 loop spans 14 amino acids. CDR3 sequence: CSADTGLANYGYAF. CDR3 nucleotide sequence: TGCAGTGCTGATACAGGCCTGGCTAACTATGGCTACGCCTTC.

The rearrangement uses TRBV5-1 and TRBJ2-1; 7 bases are a match to TRBD1. Germline values: CDR1 SGHRS, CDR2 YFSETQ. The CDR3 length is 15 residues. Germline trimming cut 2 bases from V and 6 bases from J; bases unmatched to any gene: 8. CDR3 sequence: CASSLTGVRPNEQFF. The CDR3 nucleotides read TGCGCCAGCAGCTTAACAGGGGTACGGCCCAATGAGCAGTTCTTC.

In this sample, this clonotype turned up many times. The V gene is TRBV12-3 or TRBV12-4, the J gene TRBJ2-7; 8 nucleotides line up with TRBD1. The CDR3 sequence is 12 residues long. V was pared by 5 bases and J by 11 bases, with 8 bases of the junction left unmatched. The CDR3 bases are TGTGCCAGCAGTCCTCGGGACAGGCCGGAGTACTTC. As protein: CASSPRDRPEYF.

The table lists this clonotype with a few counts. J is TRBJ2-7 and V is TRBV7-2; D is unclear. Trimming left V 6 bases short and J 6 bases short, with 18 bases between. The CDR3 sequence is 14 residues long. Germline-derived CDR1 and CDR2 are SGHTA and FQGNSA. The CDR3 DNA is TGTGCCAGCAGTTTCCCGGGTGCCGGTTCCGAGCAGTACTTC. This sequence encodes CASSFPGAGSEQYF. The complete variable domain, with remaining parts taken from reference TRBV7-2 and TRBJ2-7, reads GAGVSQSPSNKVTEKGKDVELRCDPISGHTALYWYRQSLGQGLEFLIYFQGNSAPDKSGLPSDRFSAERTGGSVSTLTIQRTQQEDSAVYLCASSFPGAGSEQYFGPGTRLTVT.

This clonotype showed up many times. At one end the junction does not follow the germline gene, possibly because of a read error. The V call is TRBV9, the J call TRBJ2-2; D unresolved. CDR3 length: 14 amino acids. CDR1 SGDLS and CDR2 YYNGEE come from the germline V gene. CDR3 sequence (DNA): TGTGCCAGCGGCGTAGATTTAGCAGCCGGGGAGCTGTTTTTT. Translating gives CASGVDLAAGELFF.

There are a few counts of this clonotype. The chain carries TRBV4-1 and TRBJ2-1; D unclear. Trimming stripped 0 bases from V and 0 bases from J, with 15 bases between. CDR3 length: 18 amino acids. Per germline, CDR1 MGHRA and CDR2 YSYEKL. The CDR3 spells CASSQDYGRDSSYNEQFF. The CDR3 DNA is TGCGCCAGCAGCCAAGATTACGGTAGGGATAGCTCCTACAATGAGCAGTTCTTC.

This clonotype has only a few counts. The chain links TRBV18 to TRBJ2-2, with D perhaps TRBD2 (6 bases). The germline gives CDR1 KGHSH, CDR2 LQKENI. The germline V and J ends were trimmed by 3 bases and 3 bases, with 17 bases remaining between them. This CDR3 has 17 amino acids. The CDR3 loop is CASSPQPGGKYTGELFF. CDR3 nucleotide sequence: TGTGCCAGCTCACCCCAACCCGGCGGGAAGTACACCGGGGAGCTGTTTTTT.

A word on this clonotype: A much bigger clone sits one base away, suggesting this may be a read error. The missing conserved phenylalanine or tryptophan at the end of this CDR3 makes a read error likely. The V and J genes are TRBV4-3 and TRBJ1-4, with unresolved D. CDR1 LGHNA and CDR2 YSLEER come from the germline V gene. The germline V and J ends were trimmed by 0 bases and 3 bases, with 8 bases remaining between them. This CDR3 comprises 15 residues. CDR3 coding DNA: TGCGCCAGCAGCCAAGACGTAGGGTCTAATGAAAAACTGTTTTTG. Residues: CASSQDVGSNEKLFL.

This chain joins TRBV19 and TRBJ1-3; D is undetermined. The germline V and J ends were trimmed by 7 bases and 0 bases, with 7 bases remaining between them. The CDR3 loop spans 13 amino acids. The germline V gene encodes CDR1 LNHDA and CDR2 SQIVND (reference sequence). This chain's CDR3 is CASNDDSGNTIYF. The CDR3 nucleotides are TGTGCCAGTAACGATGACTCTGGAAACACCATATATTTT.

A note on this clonotype: A clone one base away is much larger, so this may be a read error. V and J are TRBV30 and TRBJ1-4; 7 bases are a match to TRBD1. In germline, CDR1 is GTSNPN, CDR2 SVGIG (reference sequence). This CDR3 comprises 15 residues. CDR3 residues: CAWSSTGLLNEELFF. The DNA of the CDR3 is TGTGCCTGGAGTTCGACAGGGCTCCTTAATGAAGAACTGTTTTTT. The whole variable domain, remainder taken from reference TRBV30 and TRBJ1-4, is SQTIHQWPATLVQPVGSPLSLECTVEGTSNPNLYWYRQAAGRGLQLLFYSVGIGQISSEVPQNLSASRPQDRQFILSSKKLLLSDSGFYLCAWSSTGLLNEELFFGSGTQLSVL.

The chain couples TRBV9 to TRBJ1-1; D gene uncertain. Germline lookup yields CDR1 SGDLS and CDR2 YYNGEE. CDR3 length: 15 residues. Trimming shortened V by 0 bases and J by 3 bases, and 12 bases separated the two germline ends. The CDR3 loop is CASSVAGSQDTEAFF. The CDR3 DNA reads TGTGCCAGCAGCGTAGCCGGATCGCAGGACACTGAAGCTTTCTTT.